This TCR delta chain appears in the sequencing data of a study of gamma-delta chains in newborns, infants, children. V lost 2 bases, J lost 0 bases, and 34 bases lay in between. The CDR3 spans 23 residues. CDR1 and CDR2 (germline): TSWWSYY, QGS. TCRdb reprocessed the reads through CATT. The sample includes 8,500 to 13,000 delta-chain clones, approximately 3.5% of them seen just once. The clonotype originates from a child who was a newborn, infant or young child, either healthy, febrile or measles-vaccinated (not recorded which). The sample comprised blood. The chain combines TRDV1 with TRDJ1; no clear D. CDR3 sequence (DNA): TGTGCTCTTGGGGAAACGACGGAATCCCGGAATCTATCACAGTACCCGTACACCGATAAACTCATCTTT. Encoded protein: CALGETTESRNLSQYPYTDKLIF.